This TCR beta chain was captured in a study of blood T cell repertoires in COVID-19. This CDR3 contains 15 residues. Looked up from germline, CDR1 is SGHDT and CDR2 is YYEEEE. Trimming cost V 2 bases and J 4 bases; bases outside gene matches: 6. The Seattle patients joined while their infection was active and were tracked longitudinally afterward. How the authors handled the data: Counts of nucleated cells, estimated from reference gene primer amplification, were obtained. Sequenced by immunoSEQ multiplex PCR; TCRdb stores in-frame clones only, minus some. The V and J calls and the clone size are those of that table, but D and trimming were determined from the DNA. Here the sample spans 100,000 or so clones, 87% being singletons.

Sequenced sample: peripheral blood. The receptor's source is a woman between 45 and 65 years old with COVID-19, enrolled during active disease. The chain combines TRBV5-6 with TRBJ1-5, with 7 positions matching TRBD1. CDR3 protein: CASSFGGQLNQPQHF. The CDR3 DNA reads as TGTGCCAGCAGCTTTGGGGGACAGCTTAATCAGCCCCAGCATTTT.